This T cell receptor (beta chain) was recovered during a study of monozygotic twins with cystic fibrosis. Study-wide results and caveats: In 13 of 16 pairs, V gene usage was closest to the co-twin's. Nucleotide-identical clonotype sharing was significantly higher within monozygotic CF twin pairs than between unrelated CF individuals. Age, concordance and disease severity did not associate with shared CDR3 numbers. The repertoire was suggested to be naive-dominated, clonality median roughly 0.0091.

Profiling relied on immunoSEQ multiplex PCR, and the TCRdb table lists in-frame clones only, not all of them. Found here are approximately 20,000 clones, approximately 97% of them singletons; the top ten hold under 0.15%. Of note for this clone: Its antigen is unidentified.

Germline V gene lookup returns CDR1 LNHNV and CDR2 YYDKDF (reference sequence). This CDR3 region has 14 residues. V was clipped by 4 bases and J by 2 bases, with 11 bases between them. The clonotype originates from a girl between 5 and 17 years old with cystic fibrosis. V usage is TRBV15 and J usage is TRBJ1-1, with D unclear. The sequenced sample consisted of blood. CDR3 sequence reads: CATSTLGPNTEAFF. CDR3 sequence (DNA): TGTGCCACCAGCACATTGGGTCCCAACACTGAAGCTTTCTTT.